What follows are 24 T cell receptor beta chains derived from one specimen sequenced in a study of T cell responses to AZD1222 COVID-19 vaccine. Clones were sequenced by immunoSEQ multiplex PCR, and TCRdb holds only the in-frame ones, with some missing. The table records 200,000 or so clones, just over 90% of them present only once. The source was peripheral blood, collected on day 0 of MenACWY control vaccination. Source of these receptors: an adult in good health.

This rearrangement joins TRBV18 to TRBJ1-5; possible D gene TRBD1, 6 bases. The V end was cut by 1 base, the J end by 3 bases, with 10 bases between. Germline CDR1 and CDR2: KGHSH and LQKENI. The CDR3 totals 15 residues. As DNA, the CDR3 is TGTGCCAGCTCACCACTCAGGGGTGACAATCAGCCCCAGCATTTT. Protein product: CASSPLRGDNQPQHF.

This clone was observed a single time. This chain uses TRBV27 with TRBJ1-1; a weak D match, TRBD1 (5 bases). Germline assignment: CDR1 MNHEY and CDR2 SMNVEV (reference sequence). V shed 6 bases and J shed 1 base, with 9 bases lying between them. There are 13 residues in the CDR3. CDR3 residues: CASRVGGNTEAFF. As DNA, the CDR3 is TGTGCCAGCAGGGTGGGGGGGAACACTGAAGCTTTCTTT.

The V call is TRBV7-2, the J call TRBJ1-5; D gene unclear. Germline V gene sequence: CDR1 SGHTA, CDR2 FQGNSA. Trimming removed 7 bases at V and 0 bases at J, with 13 bases between. The CDR3 sequence is 15 residues long. The CDR3 loop reads CASKPHDYSNQPQHF. CDR3 sequence (DNA): TGTGCCAGCAAACCTCACGATTATAGCAATCAGCCCCAGCATTTT.

The rearrangement uses TRBV28 and TRBJ2-7; D is unclear. The V end lost 6 bases, the J end lost 7 bases, and 13 bases lay between the germline ends. Germline CDR1 and CDR2: MDHEN and SYDVKM. The CDR3 extends over 12 amino acids. CDR3 region: CASSRLGWEQYF. DNA for the CDR3: TGTGCCAGCAGCCGCCTCGGATGGGAGCAGTACTTC.

A word on this clone: Within the sample, other DNA sequences also encode this same CDR3. The V call is TRBV18, the J call TRBJ2-7, with 8 bases matching TRBD1. The V gene end was trimmed by 6 bases and the J gene end by 2 bases; junction bases not matched to a gene: 6. The length of the CDR3 is 14 residues. Germline lookup yields CDR1 KGHSH and CDR2 LQKENI. The CDR3 coding sequence is TGTGCCAGCTCGCCAGGACAGGGCCCCTACGAGCAGTACTTC. Translation gives CASSPGQGPYEQYF.

V usage is TRBV30 and J usage is TRBJ1-5; 7 bases align to TRBD1. The CDR3 covers 13 residues. Germline lookup yields CDR1 GTSNPN and CDR2 SVGIG (reference sequence). V lost 2 bases and J lost 6; bases outside the gene matches: 4. CDR3 sequence: CAWSPQGGQPQHF. The CDR3 nucleotides are TGTGCCTGGAGTCCCCAGGGGGGTCAGCCCCAGCATTTT.

The rearrangement uses TRBV3-1 (or the pseudogene TRBV3-2) and TRBJ1-1, with a tentative D call TRBD1 (6 bases). Germline V CDR1 and CDR2: LGHDT, YNNKEL (reference sequence). This CDR3 contains 15 residues. Trimming took off 1 base at V and 8 bases at J, with 17 bases between the two ends. CDR3 bases: TGTGCCAGCAGCCAAGTTCTTGTTTTAGGGGGGGAAGCTTTCTTT. This codes for CASSQVLVLGGEAFF.

The CDR3 nucleotides read TGTGCCTGGAGCCGGGGGGGCCCAGATACGCAGTATTTT. Its translation: CAWSRGGPDTQYF. The chain recombines TRBV30 with TRBJ2-3, with 8 bases that match TRBD2. Germline loops: CDR1 GTSNPN, CDR2 SVGIG (reference sequence). The CDR3 consists of 13 residues. Germline trimming cut 3 bases from V and 4 bases from J; bases unmatched to any gene: 3.

V and J are TRBV18 and TRBJ1-5, with D unclear. This CDR3 is built from 13 residues. Germline CDR1 KGHSH, CDR2 LQKENI. Trimming removed 6 bases at V and 6 bases at J, with 12 bases between. Written as DNA, the CDR3 is TGTGCCAGCTCCCCCGGAGTGGGTCAGCCCCAGCATTTT. The encoded protein is CASSPGVGQPQHF.

This clone was recorded only once. The genes are TRBV3-1 (or the pseudogene TRBV3-2) and TRBJ1-1, with a weak D call TRBD1 (5 bases). This CDR3 contains 14 residues. Germline V gives CDR1 LGHDT, CDR2 YNNKEL (reference sequence). Trimming took off 5 bases at V and 3 bases at J, with 13 bases between the two ends. CDR3 region: CASSEGGAHTEAFF. CDR3 DNA: TGTGCCAGCAGCGAAGGCGGGGCCCACACTGAAGCTTTCTTT.

This chain uses TRBV27 with TRBJ1-2; the D is unclear. This CDR3 comprises 14 residues. CDR1 and CDR2 from the germline V gene are MNHEY and SMNVEV (reference sequence). V gave up 6 bases and J gave up 8 bases, with 19 bases separating them. The CDR3 protein is CASSRLNPESGYTF. The CDR3 DNA follows: TGTGCCAGCAGCCGACTTAATCCGGAGTCAGGCTACACCTTC.

The chain joins TRBV7-2 to TRBJ2-3; 13 bases match TRBD2. The length of the CDR3 is 16 residues. With 3 bases clipped from V and 4 bases from J, the junction kept 4 bases outside the gene matches. Germline loops: CDR1 SGHTA, CDR2 FQGNSA. The CDR3 reads CASSFRLAGGSDTQYF. In DNA, the CDR3 is TGTGCCAGCAGCTTCCGACTAGCGGGGGGTTCAGATACGCAGTATTTT.

The chain joins TRBV5-4 to TRBJ1-2; D perhaps matches TRBD1 (6 bases). The CDR3 has 14 residues. Germline values: CDR1 SGHNT, CDR2 YYREEE (reference sequence). V shed 4 bases and J shed 4 bases, with 14 bases lying between them. CDR3 amino acids: CASSARQDIYGYTF. The CDR3 DNA reads as TGTGCCAGCAGCGCAAGACAGGATATCTATGGCTACACCTTC.

This chain uses TRBV29-1 with TRBJ2-1, with 8 bases identical to TRBD1. Trimming removed 8 bases from V and 7 bases from J; junction bases left unmatched: 13. The CDR3 runs to 14 residues. Germline CDR1 reads SQVTM; CDR2 reads ANQGSEA. This CDR3 is CSYVGQGSWNEQFF. CDR3 sequence (DNA): TGCAGCTATGTCGGACAGGGTAGTTGGAATGAGCAGTTCTTC.

J is TRBJ1-4 and V is TRBV4-1, with 8 bases matching TRBD1. The junction had 0 bases not matched to a gene; V was cut back by 0 bases and J by 3 bases. The CDR3 consists of 15 residues. CDR1 is MGHRA, CDR2 YSYEKL, per germline. As DNA, the CDR3 is TGCGCCAGCAGCCAAGAGACAGGGGCTAATGAAAAACTGTTTTTT. Translated, it gives CASSQETGANEKLFF.

The V call is TRBV5-1, the J call TRBJ1-4, with D tentatively TRBD1 (5 bases). CDR3 size: 13 residues. CDR1 is SGHRS and CDR2 is YFSETQ in the germline V gene. With 4 bases removed from V and 11 bases from J, the gap between germline ends came to 15 bases. CDR3 sequence reads: CASSPSGVGKLFF. The CDR3 region has the DNA TGCGCCAGCAGCCCTTCGGGGGTTGGGAAACTGTTTTTT.

This rearrangement joins TRBV6-2 or TRBV6-3 to TRBJ1-5, with D hard to call. CDR1 is MNHEY, CDR2 SVGEGT, per germline. V lost 2 bases and J lost 0, with 11 bases in between. The CDR3 is 16 amino acids. CDR3 protein: CASSYARADSNQPQHF. CDR3 DNA sequence: TGTGCCAGCAGTTACGCGCGCGCGGATAGCAATCAGCCCCAGCATTTT.

J is TRBJ1-1 and V is TRBV4-3; unclear D gene. Germline V gene data show CDR1 as LGHNA and CDR2 as YSLEER. Trimming removed 0 bases from V and 0 bases from J, with 8 bases in between. The CDR3 is 15 amino acids. In nucleotides, the CDR3 is TGCGCCAGCAGCCAAGATAGGGCTCTGAACACTGAAGCTTTCTTT. Residues: CASSQDRALNTEAFF.

This clone came up once. This chain uses TRBV6-5 with TRBJ1-2; D remains ambiguous. Germline CDR1 MNHEY, CDR2 SVGAGI. V was pared by 5 bases and J by 4 bases, with 17 bases between. This CDR3 has 15 amino acids. The CDR3 DNA follows: TGTGCCAGCAGTCCCCATCGTGATGACGGCTATGGCTACACCTTC. Translating gives CASSPHRDDGYGYTF.

This rearrangement joins TRBV6-5 to TRBJ2-7; 8 bases are shared with TRBD1. The CDR3 consists of 16 residues. Trimming at V came to 0 bases and at J to 4 bases, leaving 8 bases not matched to a gene. The germline gives CDR1 MNHEY, CDR2 SVGAGI. This chain's CDR3 is CASSYSRTGKIYEQYF. CDR3 sequence (DNA): TGTGCCAGCAGTTACTCCCGGACAGGGAAGATATACGAGCAGTACTTC.

This clone was counted a few times. The chain employs TRBV7-9 and TRBJ1-1; no definite D call. The CDR3 runs to 13 residues. The germline gives CDR1 SEHNR, CDR2 FQNEAQ (reference sequence). V dropped 3 bases and J dropped 0 bases, with 5 bases sitting between them. The CDR3 spells CASSFDMNTEAFF. In nucleotides, the CDR3 is TGTGCCAGCAGCTTCGACATGAACACTGAAGCTTTCTTT. Full variable domain (missing parts from reference TRBV7-9 and TRBJ1-1): DTGVSQNPRHKITKRGQNVTFRCDPISEHNRLYWYRQTLGQGPEFLTYFQNEAQLEKSRLLSDRFSAERPKGSFSTLEIQRTEQGDSAMYLCASSFDMNTEAFFGQGTRLTVV.

The chain recombines TRBV18 with TRBJ1-5; D is unclear. The CDR3 contains 18 residues. Germline V gives CDR1 KGHSH, CDR2 LQKENI. The V gene lost 3 bases and the J gene lost 0 bases, with 18 bases spanning the gap. Here the CDR3 DNA reads TGTGCCAGCTCACCCCCGACGTCGGAGGGATATAGCAATCAGCCCCAGCATTTT. It encodes CASSPPTSEGYSNQPQHF.

CDR3 loop: CASSQMTETQYF. CDR3 DNA sequence: TGTGCCAGCAGCCAAATGACGGAGACCCAGTACTTC. The rearrangement links TRBV3-1 (or the pseudogene TRBV3-2) to TRBJ2-5; D unclear. In germline, CDR1 is LGHDT, CDR2 YNNKEL (reference sequence). The CDR3 extends over 12 amino acids. Trimming took 2 bases from V and 5 from J, leaving 6 bases between them.

The chain uses TRBV12-5 and TRBJ1-3; TRBD1 agrees at 8 bases. The germline V gene encodes CDR1 LGHNT and CDR2 FRNRAP. V lost 4 bases to trimming and J lost 0 bases; unmatched junction nucleotides: 2. This CDR3 is 15 amino acids long. CDR3 region: CASGSGGASGNTIYF. CDR3 nucleotides: TGTGCTAGTGGTTCAGGGGGCGCCTCTGGAAACACCATATATTTT.